The present entry profiles one T cell receptor (beta chain) with its context. V gave up 3 bases and J gave up 1 base, with 11 bases separating them. Germline V gives CDR1 SGDLS, CDR2 YYNGEE. The CDR3 is made up of 14 amino acids. This entry comes from a study of shared clonotypes between healthy human individuals. Assay: immunoSEQ multiplex PCR; the TCRdb copy retains only in-frame clones and omits some. The sample has fewer than 3 million clones; roughly 92% are singletons. The chain carries TRBV9 and TRBJ2-7; D is unresolved. Sequenced: naive CD4+ T cells from PBMCs. The sample's subset: CD45RA+ positively selected. This receptor was obtained from a man younger than 35 in good health. Some clones in this sample may be carry-over from other donors' samples. The CDR3 spells CASSEAPLSYEQYF. CDR3 in DNA: TGTGCCAGCAGCGAGGCCCCCCTATCCTACGAGCAGTACTTC.